These 9 T cell receptor beta chains were all obtained from the same sample, sequenced in a study of human T cells and chemical hapten exposure (dated by TCRdb to about 2021). Reading the label with the study, this specimen's time point is: patch test 1, 2 weeks after DPC sensitization. The sample's treatment or condition label, decoded: therapeutic diphenylcyclopropenone sensitization with weekly scalp DPC. The method behind the library was RACE. Sequencing relied on a NextSeq 500. TCRdb took the public reads, trimmed them with fastp at Q25, ran MiXCR for clone calling and kept in-frame beta chains. CDR3 protein duplicates are merged, each entry listing the most common genes and DNA. This sample gives about 120,000 distinct CDR3 sequences in total; around 13% of them show up just once. The ten most abundant clones make up 0.9% to 0.95% of the sample. The material was whole blood, obtained in connection with sensitization to the hapten diphenylcyclopropenone (DPC). These receptors originate from a young man with alopecia areata. Some clones in this sample may be carry-over from other donors' samples.

This clonotype was detected a few times. The chain combines TRBV7-2 with TRBJ1-1; D not certain. V was pared by 5 bases and J by 0 bases, with 10 bases between. The length of the CDR3 is 14 residues. CDR1 is SGHTA and CDR2 is FQGNSA in the germline V gene. CDR3 residues: CASSRQLMNTEAFF. CDR3 coding DNA: TGTGCCAGCAGCCGTCAGCTGATGAACACTGAAGCTTTCTTT.

The chain has TRBV11-2 and TRBJ2-3; tentatively, D is TRBD2 (5 bases). V dropped 8 bases and J dropped 11 bases, with 17 bases sitting between them. The germline CDR1 and CDR2 sequences are SGHAT and FQNNGV. The CDR3 has 12 amino acids. In DNA, the CDR3 is TGTGCCAGCCTCGGACCCCTCCGGGAGCAGTATTTT. This gives the protein CASLGPLREQYF.

This CDR3 is CASSLRGQAETQYF. The CDR3 bases are TGTGCCAGCAGCTTGCGGGGACAAGCGGAGACCCAGTACTTC. The chain recombines TRBV7-6 with TRBJ2-5; D may match TRBD1 or TRBD2 (6 bases each). The CDR3 runs 14 residues. Germline V lookup: CDR1 SGHVS, CDR2 FNYEAQ. With 3 bases removed from V and 5 bases from J, the gap between germline ends came to 13 bases.

The chain links TRBV27 to TRBJ1-6; D is possibly TRBD1 (5 bases). This CDR3 is 15 amino acids long. V gave up 0 bases and J gave up 10 bases, with 13 bases separating them. CDR1 and CDR2 (germline): MNHEY, SMNVEV (reference sequence). The CDR3 loop is CASSLSQGRGSPLHF. The CDR3 nucleotides are TGTGCCAGCAGTTTATCTCAAGGGAGGGGATCACCCCTCCACTTT.

The chain uses TRBV29-1 and TRBJ1-1, with D possibly matching TRBD1 (5 bases). Per germline, CDR1 SQVTM and CDR2 ANQGSEA. V gave up 7 bases and J gave up 4 bases, with 13 bases separating them. There are 12 residues in the CDR3. The CDR3 here is CSGDGRATEAFF. CDR3 nucleotides: TGCAGCGGGGACGGCCGAGCCACTGAAGCTTTCTTT.

This clonotype was picked up a small number of times. The chain carries TRBV24-1 and TRBJ2-1; the D is unclear. The ends were cut back, 3 bases at V and 1 base at J, with 6 bases in the middle. The CDR3 has 14 amino acids. Germline CDR1 and CDR2: KGHDR and SFDVKD. CDR3 sequence: CATSDVRSYNEQFF. The CDR3 coding sequence is TGTGCCACCAGTGATGTAAGGTCCTACAATGAGCAGTTCTTC.

This clonotype was seen more than once but under ten times. The rearrangement links TRBV7-2 to TRBJ2-3, with 13 positions matching TRBD2. From germline, CDR1 is SGHTA and CDR2 FQGNSA. The V segment lost 5 bases and the J segment 9 bases; nucleotides outside the gene matches: 11. The CDR3 runs 16 residues. The CDR3 bases are TGTGCCAGCAGCCTACGACTAGCGGGGGGCCCGGGGACGCAGTATTTT. This sequence encodes CASSLRLAGGPGTQYF.

The V call is TRBV28, the J call TRBJ1-5; a possible D gene is TRBD1 (5 bases). The CDR3 loop spans 16 amino acids. V was pared by 5 bases and J by 0 bases, with 14 bases between. CDR1 is MDHEN, CDR2 SYDVKM, per germline. CDR3 loop: CASSKGRSYSNQPQHF. CDR3 coding DNA: TGTGCCAGCAGTAAGGGACGAAGCTATAGCAATCAGCCCCAGCATTTT.

This clonotype was seen more than once but under ten times. This sequence joins TRBV29-1 and TRBJ1-5, with D maybe TRBD1 (5 bases). The CDR3 spans 13 residues. V lost 6 bases and J 5 bases, leaving 14 bases between the germline ends. Germline values: CDR1 SQVTM, CDR2 ANQGSEA. This CDR3 reads CSVGTQRDQPQHF. In DNA, the CDR3 is TGCAGCGTGGGGACCCAGAGGGATCAGCCCCAGCATTTT.